Included here is one TCR beta chain sequence, with context. The sample belongs to a study of CD8 T cells in Susac syndrome. Germline CDR1 is SGHRS and CDR2 is YFSETQ. Trimming removed 7 bases from V and 4 bases from J, with 14 bases in between. This CDR3 is built from 14 residues. With random hexamers, reverse transcription was performed on roughly 0.5 to 1 ug of RNA. Amplification of TCR beta CDR3 used immunoSEQ multiplex PCR across 54 Vbeta and 13 Jbeta. TCRdb processed the immunoSEQ multiplex PCR reads anew with MiXCR; each CDR3 protein has one entry. The sample carries about 160,000 distinct CDR3 sequences, 94% recorded once.

The TCR sequence derives from a human donor with multiple sclerosis. The chain is built from TRBV5-1 and TRBJ2-2, with D perhaps assigned TRBD1 or TRBD2 (5 bases each). The specimen was CD4+ T cells from PBMCs. The CDR3 is CASGTGPRTGELFF. Written as DNA, the CDR3 is TGCGCCAGCGGGACGGGACCACGCACCGGGGAGCTGTTTTTT.